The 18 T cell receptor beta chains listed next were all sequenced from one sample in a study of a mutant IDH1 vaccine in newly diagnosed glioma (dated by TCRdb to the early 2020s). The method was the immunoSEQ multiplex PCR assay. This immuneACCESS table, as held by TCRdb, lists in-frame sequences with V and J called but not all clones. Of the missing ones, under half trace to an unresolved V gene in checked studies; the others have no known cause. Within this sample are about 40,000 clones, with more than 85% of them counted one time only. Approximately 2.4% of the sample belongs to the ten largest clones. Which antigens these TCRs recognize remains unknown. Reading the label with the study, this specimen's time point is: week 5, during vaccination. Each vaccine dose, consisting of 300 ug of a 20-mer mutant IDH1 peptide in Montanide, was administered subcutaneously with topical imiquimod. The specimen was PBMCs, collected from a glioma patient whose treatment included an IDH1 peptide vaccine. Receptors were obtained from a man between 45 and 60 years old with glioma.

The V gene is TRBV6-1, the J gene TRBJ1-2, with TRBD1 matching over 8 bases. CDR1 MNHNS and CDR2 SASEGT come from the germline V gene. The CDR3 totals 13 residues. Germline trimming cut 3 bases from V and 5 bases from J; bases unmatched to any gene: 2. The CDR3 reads CASSEDRVYGYTF. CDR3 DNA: TGTGCCAGCAGTGAGGACAGGGTATATGGCTACACCTTC.

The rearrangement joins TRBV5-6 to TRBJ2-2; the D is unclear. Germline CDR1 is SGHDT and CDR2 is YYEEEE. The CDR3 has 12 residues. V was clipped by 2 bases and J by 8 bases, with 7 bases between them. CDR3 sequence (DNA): TGTGCCAGCAGCTTCCCCGGGGGGGAGCTGTTTTTT. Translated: CASSFPGGELFF.

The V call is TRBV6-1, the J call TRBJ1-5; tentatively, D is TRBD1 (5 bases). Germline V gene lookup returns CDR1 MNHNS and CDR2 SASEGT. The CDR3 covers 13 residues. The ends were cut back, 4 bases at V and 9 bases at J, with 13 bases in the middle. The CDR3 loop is CASSVGVEGPQHF. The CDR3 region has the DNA TGTGCCAGCAGTGTGGGGGTAGAGGGGCCCCAGCATTTT.

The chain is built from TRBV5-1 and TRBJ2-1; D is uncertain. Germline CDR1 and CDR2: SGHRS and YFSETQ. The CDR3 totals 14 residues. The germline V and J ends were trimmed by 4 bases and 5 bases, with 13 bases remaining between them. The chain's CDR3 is CASSLSRQNNEQFF. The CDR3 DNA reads TGCGCCAGCAGCCTTAGTAGACAAAACAATGAGCAGTTCTTC.

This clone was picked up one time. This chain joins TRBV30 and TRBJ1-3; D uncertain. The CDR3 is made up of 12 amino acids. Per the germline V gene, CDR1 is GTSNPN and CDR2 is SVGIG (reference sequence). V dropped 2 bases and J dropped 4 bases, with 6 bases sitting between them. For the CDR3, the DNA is TGTGCCTGGAGTCTGGGGGGAAACACCATATATTTT. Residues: CAWSLGGNTIYF.

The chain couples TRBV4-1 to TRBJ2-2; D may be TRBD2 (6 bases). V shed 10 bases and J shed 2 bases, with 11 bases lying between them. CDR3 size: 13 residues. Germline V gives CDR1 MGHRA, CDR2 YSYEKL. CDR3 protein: CATRERNTGELFF. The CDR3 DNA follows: TGCGCCACGCGGGAACGTAACACCGGGGAGCTGTTTTTT.

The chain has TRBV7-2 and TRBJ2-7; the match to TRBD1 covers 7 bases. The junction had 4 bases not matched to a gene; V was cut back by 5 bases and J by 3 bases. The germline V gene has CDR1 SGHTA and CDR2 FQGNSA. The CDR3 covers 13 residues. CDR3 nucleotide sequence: TGTGCCAGCAGCCGGGACAGATACTACGAGCAGTACTTC. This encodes CASSRDRYYEQYF.

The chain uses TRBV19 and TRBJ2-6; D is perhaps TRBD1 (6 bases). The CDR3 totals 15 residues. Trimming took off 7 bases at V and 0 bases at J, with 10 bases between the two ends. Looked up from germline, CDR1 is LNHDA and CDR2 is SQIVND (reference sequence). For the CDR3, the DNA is TGTGCCAGTACGGGACACCACTCTGGGGCCAACGTCCTGACTTTC. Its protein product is CASTGHHSGANVLTF.

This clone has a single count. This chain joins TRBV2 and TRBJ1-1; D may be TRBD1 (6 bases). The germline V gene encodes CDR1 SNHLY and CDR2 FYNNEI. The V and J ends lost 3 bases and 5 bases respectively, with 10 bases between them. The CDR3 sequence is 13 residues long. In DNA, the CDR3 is TGTGCCAGCAGTGACGGGGGGCGGACTGAAGCTTTCTTT. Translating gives CASSDGGRTEAFF.

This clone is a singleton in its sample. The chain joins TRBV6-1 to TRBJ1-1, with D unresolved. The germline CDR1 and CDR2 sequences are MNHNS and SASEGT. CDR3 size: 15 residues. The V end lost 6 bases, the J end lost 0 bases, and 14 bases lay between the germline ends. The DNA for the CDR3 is TGTGCCAGCAGCGCATTCTCTGCCATGAACACTGAAGCTTTCTTT. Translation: CASSAFSAMNTEAFF.

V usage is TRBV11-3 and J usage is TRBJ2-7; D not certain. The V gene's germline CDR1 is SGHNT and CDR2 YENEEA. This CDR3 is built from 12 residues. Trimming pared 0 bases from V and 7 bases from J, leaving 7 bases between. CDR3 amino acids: CASSLDHGEQYF. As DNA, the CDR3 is TGTGCCAGCAGCTTAGACCACGGGGAGCAGTACTTC.

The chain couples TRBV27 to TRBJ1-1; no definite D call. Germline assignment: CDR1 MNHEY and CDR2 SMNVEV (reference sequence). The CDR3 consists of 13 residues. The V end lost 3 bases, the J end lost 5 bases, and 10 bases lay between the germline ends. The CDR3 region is CASSFGVGTEAFF. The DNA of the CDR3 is TGTGCCAGCAGTTTTGGGGTAGGTACTGAAGCTTTCTTT.

The CDR3 here is CASSSNRQGRFEQYF. CDR3 sequence (DNA): TGTGCCAGCAGCTCCAACCGACAGGGAAGGTTCGAGCAGTACTTC. This sequence joins TRBV7-9 and TRBJ2-7; 7 nucleotides match TRBD1. V gave up 4 bases and J gave up 6 bases; unmatched junction bases: 12. The CDR3 has 15 amino acids. Germline V gene lookup returns CDR1 SEHNR and CDR2 FQNEAQ (reference sequence).

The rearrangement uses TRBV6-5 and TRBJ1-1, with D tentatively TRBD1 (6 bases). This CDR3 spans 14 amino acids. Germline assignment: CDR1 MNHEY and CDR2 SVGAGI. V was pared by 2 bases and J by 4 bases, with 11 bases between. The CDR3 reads CASSYRGGGTEAFF. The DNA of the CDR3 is TGTGCCAGCAGTTACCGGGGGGGCGGCACTGAAGCTTTCTTT.

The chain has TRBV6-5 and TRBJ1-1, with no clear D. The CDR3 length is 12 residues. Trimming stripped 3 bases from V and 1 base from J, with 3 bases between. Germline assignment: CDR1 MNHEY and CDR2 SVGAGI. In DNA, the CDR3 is TGTGCCAGCAGTTATTCGAACACTGAAGCTTTCTTT. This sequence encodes CASSYSNTEAFF.

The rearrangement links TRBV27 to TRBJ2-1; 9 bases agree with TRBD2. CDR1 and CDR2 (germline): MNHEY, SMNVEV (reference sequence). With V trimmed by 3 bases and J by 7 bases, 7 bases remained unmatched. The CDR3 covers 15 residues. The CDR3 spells CASSFGGRAGNEQFF. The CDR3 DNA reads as TGTGCCAGCAGTTTTGGCGGGAGGGCCGGGAATGAGCAGTTCTTC.

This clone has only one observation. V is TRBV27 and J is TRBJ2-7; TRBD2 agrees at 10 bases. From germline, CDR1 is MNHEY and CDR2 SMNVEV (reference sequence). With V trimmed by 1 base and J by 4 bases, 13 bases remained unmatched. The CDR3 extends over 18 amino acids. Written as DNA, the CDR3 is TGTGCCAGCAGTTTATTCGGGCTTACTAGCGGGACCGTTTACGAGCAGTACTTC. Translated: CASSLFGLTSGTVYEQYF.

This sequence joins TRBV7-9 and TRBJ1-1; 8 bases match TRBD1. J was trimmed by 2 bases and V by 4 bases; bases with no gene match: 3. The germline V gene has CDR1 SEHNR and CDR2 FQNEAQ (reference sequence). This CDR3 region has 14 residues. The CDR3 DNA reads TGTGCCAGCAGCTCACAGGGGGTAAACACTGAAGCTTTCTTT. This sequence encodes CASSSQGVNTEAFF.